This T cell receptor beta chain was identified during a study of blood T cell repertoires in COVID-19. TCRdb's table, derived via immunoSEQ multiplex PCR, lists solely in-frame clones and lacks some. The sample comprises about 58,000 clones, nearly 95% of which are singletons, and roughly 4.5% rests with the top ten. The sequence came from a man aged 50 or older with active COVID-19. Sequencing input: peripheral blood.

CDR3 in amino acids: CASSSTGTLLAFF. In DNA, the CDR3 is TGCGCCAGCAGTTCGACAGGGACCTTACTAGCTTTCTTT. V and J are TRBV5-1 and TRBJ1-1, with TRBD1 matching 7 bases. This CDR3 comprises 13 residues. The V segment lost 5 bases and the J segment 10 bases; nucleotides outside the gene matches: 11. Germline V gene lookup returns CDR1 SGHRS and CDR2 YFSETQ.